Each of the 23 T cell receptor beta chains below was sequenced from the same sample in a study of CD8+CD57+ T cells in acquired aplastic anemia. Profiling that covered TCR beta VDJ and CDR3 relied on genomic DNA as its template. In TCRdb, the reads were re-called with MiXCR into one record per CDR3 protein. The sample carries 450,000 to 550,000 distinct CDR3 sequences, around 30% recorded once. Sequencing involved patients with CD8+CD57+ cell expansion previously shown by flow cytometry. The sample was sorted CD4+, CD8+, or CD8+CD57+ T cells (not recorded which) from PBMCs. These receptors originate from a human donor with aplastic anemia.

The rearrangement links TRBV5-1 to TRBJ1-3; D possibly corresponds to TRBD1 (6 bases). V lost 7 bases to trimming and J lost 0 bases, with 14 bases between them. This CDR3 has 15 residues. The germline V gene has CDR1 SGHRS and CDR2 YFSETQ. In DNA, the CDR3 is TGCGCCAGCTCTCTTGGACAGTACTCTGGAAACACCATATATTTT. Translated, it gives CASSLGQYSGNTIYF.

This clonotype showed up many times. The chain couples TRBV4-3 to TRBJ1-5; 8 bases agree with TRBD1. Germline loops: CDR1 LGHNA, CDR2 YSLEER. The CDR3 has 15 amino acids. J lost 1 base, V lost 1 base, and 0 bases had no gene match. The CDR3 sequence is CASSQGTGSNQPQHF. CDR3 in DNA: TGCGCCAGCAGCCAAGGGACAGGGAGCAATCAGCCCCAGCATTTT.

This clonotype was counted ten times or more. This chain uses TRBV7-2 with TRBJ1-2; the D gene is possibly TRBD1 (6 bases). This CDR3 region has 12 residues. Germline loops: CDR1 SGHTA, CDR2 FQGNSA. The V and J ends lost 5 bases and 7 bases respectively, with 11 bases between them. The CDR3 reads CASSNDRFGYTF. The CDR3, as DNA: TGTGCCAGCAGCAACGACAGGTTTGGCTACACCTTC. Full variable domain (remainder filled in from reference TRBV7-2 and TRBJ1-2): GAGVSQSPSNKVTEKGKDVELRCDPISGHTALYWYRQSLGQGLEFLIYFQGNSAPDKSGLPSDRFSAERTGGSVSTLTIQRTQQEDSAVYLCASSNDRFGYTFGSGTRLTVV.

This clonotype has a single count. At one end the junction does not follow the germline gene, possibly because of a read error. This chain connects TRBV10-3 to TRBJ1-2; D is undetermined. The CDR3 spans 12 residues. From germline, CDR1 is ENHRY and CDR2 SYGVKD. In DNA, the CDR3 is TGTGCCAGCAGTTACCCGACGGATGGCCACACCTTC. It translates to CASSYPTDGHTF.

This clonotype came up a few times. The chain joins TRBV5-6 to TRBJ2-3, with D unresolved. This CDR3 has 15 residues. V shed 6 bases and J shed 2 bases, with 16 bases lying between them. Germline CDR1 reads SGHDT; CDR2 reads YYEEEE. CDR3 loop: CASTFAAILTDTQYF. CDR3 in DNA: TGTGCCAGCACCTTCGCGGCAATCCTCACAGATACGCAGTATTTT.

As concerns this clonotype: This may stem from a read error, because a much larger clone lies one nucleotide away. This chain links TRBV5-1 with TRBJ2-3; possibly TRBD1 or TRBD2 for D (5 bases each). Germline lookup yields CDR1 SGHRS and CDR2 YFSETQ. This CDR3 is built from 14 residues. This chain's CDR3 is CARSLGDPVDTQYF. In DNA form, the CDR3 reads TGCGCCCGCAGCTTGGGGGACCCGGTCGATACGCAGTATTTT.

The chain employs TRBV14 and TRBJ1-4, with D possibly matching TRBD1 (6 bases). Looked up from germline, CDR1 is SGHDN and CDR2 is FVKESK. This CDR3 is 16 amino acids long. Trimming took 0 bases from V and 6 from J, leaving 14 bases between them. DNA for the CDR3: TGTGCCAGCAGCCAAGATACAGGGAGGCTTGATGAAAAACTGTTTTTT. Translation: CASSQDTGRLDEKLFF.

Turning to this clonotype: With a much larger clone just one base away, this may be a read error. As the CDR3 is not closed by the conserved phenylalanine or tryptophan, this likely results from a read error. The chain joins TRBV12-3 or TRBV12-4 to TRBJ2-7; D unclear. The CDR3 runs to 12 residues. Trimming shortened V by 7 bases and J by 0 bases, and 7 bases separated the two germline ends. CDR3 sequence (DNA): TGTGCCAGCACCCCCAGCTCCTACGAGCAGTACCTC. Residues: CASTPSSYEQYL.

The chain uses TRBV2 and TRBJ2-3; 7 nucleotides line up with TRBD2. Per germline, CDR1 SNHLY and CDR2 FYNNEI. This CDR3 comprises 15 residues. V shed 6 bases and J 6 bases; nucleotides not matched to a gene: 12. CDR3: CASSHPGLVSDTQYF. Here the CDR3 DNA reads TGTGCCAGCAGCCATCCCGGACTAGTTTCCGATACGCAGTATTTT.

This chain joins TRBV5-5 and TRBJ1-1; tentative D call: TRBD1 (6 bases). The CDR3 is 15 residues long. Germline lookup yields CDR1 SGHKS and CDR2 YYEKEE (reference sequence). The ends were cut back, 4 bases at V and 1 base at J, with 14 bases in the middle. The CDR3 region is CASSRTGRSNTEAFF. CDR3 nucleotides: TGTGCCAGCAGCCGAACAGGGAGGTCGAACACTGAAGCTTTCTTT.

This clonotype was observed many times. V and J are TRBV12-3 or TRBV12-4 and TRBJ1-5, with unresolved D. The CDR3 has 11 residues. V gave up 6 bases and J gave up 11 bases, with 11 bases separating them. This CDR3 reads CASSSTSSQHF. The CDR3 DNA reads as TGTGCCAGCAGCTCAACGAGTTCCCAGCATTTT.

Only a few counts were recorded for this clonotype. The chain carries TRBV4-2 and TRBJ1-6, with 7 bases identical to TRBD1. After removal of 4 bases from V and 9 bases from J, the junction contained 15 bases not matched to a gene. The CDR3 consists of 17 residues. Per germline, CDR1 LGHNA and CDR2 YNFKEQ. This CDR3 is CASSPATGSLPGSPLHF. CDR3 nucleotide sequence: TGTGCCAGCAGCCCCGCGACAGGGTCACTACCCGGTTCACCCCTCCACTTT.

The chain couples TRBV4-1 to TRBJ1-5; D gene uncertain. The CDR3 is 14 residues long. Germline V CDR1 and CDR2: MGHRA, YSYEKL. With 4 bases removed from V and 4 bases from J, the gap between germline ends came to 11 bases. For the CDR3, the DNA is TGCGCCAGCAGCCCTATTGGACGGAATCAGCCCCAGCATTTT. As protein: CASSPIGRNQPQHF.

This chain links TRBV2 with TRBJ2-7; a weak D match, TRBD1 (5 bases). V lost 4 bases and J lost 5, with 18 bases in between. CDR1 and CDR2 (germline): SNHLY, FYNNEI. This CDR3 has 15 residues. The CDR3 DNA follows: TGTGCCAGCAGTGGGTTAGGGCAGGGTTCTGACGAGCAGTACGTC. Its translation: CASSGLGQGSDEQYV.

Regarding this clonotype: This could be a read error, since a much larger clone is one nucleotide away. This sequence joins TRBV9 and TRBJ1-2; 7 nucleotides match TRBD1. There are 14 residues in the CDR3. CDR1 and CDR2 from the germline V gene are SGDLS and YYNGEE. This chain's CDR3 is CASNPGQRNYCYTF. CDR3 DNA sequence: TGTGCCAGCAATCCGGGACAGAGAAACTATTGCTACACCTTC.

Note on this clonotype: Given a much more abundant clone one base away, this may be a read error. The rearrangement links TRBV10-3 to TRBJ2-7; D is uncertain. There are 13 residues in the CDR3. The germline V gene has CDR1 ENHRY and CDR2 SYGVKD. The CDR3: CASSVSDQCEQYF. Here the CDR3 DNA reads TGTGCCAGCAGTGTAAGTGATCAATGCGAGCAGTACTTC.

The chain joins TRBV15 to TRBJ2-1, with 8 bases that match TRBD2. Germline V CDR1 and CDR2: LNHNV, YYDKDF (reference sequence). The CDR3 contains 12 residues. Unmatched junction bases numbered 4, after V lost 7 bases and J lost 8 bases. The CDR3 protein is CATKKLADEQFF. The CDR3 DNA sequence: TGTGCCACCAAAAAACTAGCGGATGAGCAGTTCTTC. The whole variable domain, remainder taken from reference TRBV15 and TRBJ2-1, is DAMVIQNPRYQVTQFGKPVTLSCSQTLNHNVMYWYQQKSSQAPKLLFHYYDKDFNNEADTPDNFQSRRPNTSFCFLDIRSPGLGDTAMYLCATKKLADEQFFGPGTRLTVL.

This clonotype was found many times. The genes are TRBV5-1 and TRBJ1-2; 9 nucleotides align to TRBD1. V gave up 5 bases and J gave up 5 bases; unmatched junction bases: 13. In germline, CDR1 is SGHRS, CDR2 YFSETQ. The CDR3 extends over 16 amino acids. CDR3: CASRHEPGTGWYGYTF. The CDR3 DNA is TGCGCCAGCAGACACGAACCCGGGACAGGGTGGTATGGCTACACCTTC.

This clonotype was observed once. This chain connects TRBV20-1 to TRBJ1-5; 10 bases align to TRBD1. Looked up from germline, CDR1 is DFQATT and CDR2 is SNEGSKA (reference sequence). The junction had 4 bases not matched to a gene; V was cut back by 3 bases and J by 5 bases. CDR3 length equals 14 residues. CDR3 DNA: TGCAGTGCTAGGAGCGGGACAGGGGATCAGCCCCAGCATTTT. Translation: CSARSGTGDQPQHF.

This clonotype occurred many times. V gene TRBV2 combines with J gene TRBJ2-7; tentatively, D is TRBD2 (6 bases). The CDR3 is made up of 14 amino acids. Trimming took off 5 bases at V and 3 bases at J, with 14 bases between the two ends. Germline V CDR1 and CDR2: SNHLY, FYNNEI. The CDR3 protein is CASSSGTLFYEQYF. The DNA of the CDR3 is TGTGCCAGCAGTTCCGGGACTCTCTTCTACGAGCAGTACTTC. The entire variable domain, with the rest obtained from reference TRBV2 and TRBJ2-7, is as follows: EPEVTQTPSHQVTQMGQEVILRCVPISNHLYFYWYRQILGQKVEFLVSFYNNEISEKSEIFDDQFSVERPDGSNFTLKIRSTKLEDSAMYFCASSSGTLFYEQYFGPGTRLTVT.

The gene calls are TRBV4-1 and TRBJ2-1; D ambiguous. The CDR3 has 14 amino acids. V was cut by 1 base and J by 4 bases, with 8 bases left in between. CDR1 is MGHRA, CDR2 YSYEKL, per germline. The CDR3 region has the DNA TGCGCCAGCAGCCAAGTTGTCCGGTACAATGAGCAGTTCTTC. It specifies CASSQVVRYNEQFF.

The chain joins TRBV6-1 to TRBJ2-3, with a weak D call TRBD2 (6 bases). The CDR3 extends over 13 amino acids. V lost 8 bases and J lost 6, with 15 bases in between. Germline assignment: CDR1 MNHNS and CDR2 SASEGT. CDR3 in DNA: TGTGCCAGCTCCGGGACTTTAAGGGATACGCAGTATTTT. Protein: CASSGTLRDTQYF.

This clonotype was detected ten times or more. The V and J genes are TRBV10-3 and TRBJ2-7; 10 bases map to TRBD2. There are 14 residues in the CDR3. The J segment lost 2 bases and the V segment lost 4 bases, leaving 2 bases of the junction unmatched. Germline assignment: CDR1 ENHRY and CDR2 SYGVKD. The CDR3 coding sequence is TGTGCCATCAGTGGGACTAGCGGAACCTACGAGCAGTACTTC. Translating gives CAISGTSGTYEQYF.